The sequence of this TCR beta chain was determined in a study of T cells in localized non-small cell lung cancer. Points from the study as a whole: Uninvolved adjacent lung showed peak T cell clonality, exceeding tumor. Within adjacent lung there appeared a median around 57 of the top 100 tumor clones. Heterogeneity cannot be ruled out, as sequencing used one tumor region only.

Generated by immunoSEQ multiplex PCR, the TCRdb table keeps only in-frame clones and is missing some. The sample records about 5,400 clones, about 85% being singletons. Looked up from germline, CDR1 is ENHRY and CDR2 is SYGVKD. J was trimmed by 4 bases and V by 8 bases; bases with no gene match: 8. The length of the CDR3 is 14 residues. On this clone: Its specificity is unknown.

The genes are TRBV10-3 and TRBJ2-7, with 10 bases fitting TRBD1. The sequencing here drew on PBMCs, taken before any cancer treatment. This TCR was sampled from a woman aged 35 to 70 with stage II lung adenocarcinoma. CDR3 loop: CAIQRQGAGYEQYF. CDR3 nucleotide sequence: TGTGCCATCCAAAGACAGGGGGCAGGGTACGAGCAGTACTTC.